This TCR beta chain was recovered during a study of T cell responses to AZD1222 COVID-19 vaccine. This table comes from immunoSEQ multiplex PCR, and its TCRdb copy is limited to in-frame clones, with some not included. The sample has under 150,000 clones, about 89% seen once. Germline trimming cut 6 bases from V and 4 bases from J; bases unmatched to any gene: 5. CDR3 length: 14 residues. Per germline, CDR1 MNHEY and CDR2 SVGAGI. The specimen was peripheral blood, collected on day 0 of MenACWY control vaccination. The chain uses TRBV6-5 and TRBJ2-2, with 7 bases matching TRBD2. The receptor's source is an adult in good health. The CDR3 spells CASRRTSATGELFF. The DNA for the CDR3 is TGTGCCAGCAGAAGAACTAGCGCCACCGGGGAGCTGTTTTTT.